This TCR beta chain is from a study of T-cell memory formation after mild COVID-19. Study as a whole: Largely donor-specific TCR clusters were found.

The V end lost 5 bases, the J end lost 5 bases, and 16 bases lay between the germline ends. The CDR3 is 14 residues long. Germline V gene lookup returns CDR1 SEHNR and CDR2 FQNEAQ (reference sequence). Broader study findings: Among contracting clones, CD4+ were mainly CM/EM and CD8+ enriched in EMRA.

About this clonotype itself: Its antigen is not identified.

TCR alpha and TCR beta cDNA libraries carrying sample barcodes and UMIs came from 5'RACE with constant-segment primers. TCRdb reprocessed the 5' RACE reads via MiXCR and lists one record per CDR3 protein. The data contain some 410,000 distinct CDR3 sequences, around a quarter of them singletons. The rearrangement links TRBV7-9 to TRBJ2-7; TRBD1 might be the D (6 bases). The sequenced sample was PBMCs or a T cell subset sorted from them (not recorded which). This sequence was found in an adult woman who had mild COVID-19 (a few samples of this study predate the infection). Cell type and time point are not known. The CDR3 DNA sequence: TGTGCCAGCAGCATATCACAGGGTCAGAACGAGCAGTACTTC. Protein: CASSISQGQNEQYF. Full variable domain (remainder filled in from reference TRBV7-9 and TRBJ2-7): DTGVSQNPRHKITKRGQNVTFRCDPISEHNRLYWYRQTLGQGPEFLTYFQNEAQLEKSRLLSDRFSAERPKGSFSTLEIQRTEQGDSAMYLCASSISQGQNEQYFGPGTRLTVT.